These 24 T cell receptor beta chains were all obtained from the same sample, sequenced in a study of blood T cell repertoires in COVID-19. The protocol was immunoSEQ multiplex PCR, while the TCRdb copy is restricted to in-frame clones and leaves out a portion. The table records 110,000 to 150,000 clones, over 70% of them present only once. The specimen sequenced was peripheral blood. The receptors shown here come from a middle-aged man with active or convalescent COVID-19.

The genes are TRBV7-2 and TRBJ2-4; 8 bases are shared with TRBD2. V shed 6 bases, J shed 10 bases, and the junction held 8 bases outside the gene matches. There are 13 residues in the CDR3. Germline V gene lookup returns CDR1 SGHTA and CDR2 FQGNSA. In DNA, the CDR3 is TGTGCCAGCAGGGAAGCGGGAGACCCTATTCAGTACTTC. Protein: CASREAGDPIQYF.

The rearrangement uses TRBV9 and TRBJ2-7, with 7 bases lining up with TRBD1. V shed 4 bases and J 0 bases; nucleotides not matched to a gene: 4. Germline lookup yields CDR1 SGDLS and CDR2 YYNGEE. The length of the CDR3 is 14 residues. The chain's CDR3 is CASSPEGASYEQYF. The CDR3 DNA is TGTGCCAGCAGCCCTGAGGGGGCCTCCTACGAGCAGTACTTC. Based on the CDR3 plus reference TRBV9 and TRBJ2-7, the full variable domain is DSGVTQTPKHLITATGQRVTLRCSPRSGDLSVYWYQQSLDQGLQFLIQYYNGEERAKGNILERFSAQQFPDLHSELNLSSLELGDSALYFCASSPEGASYEQYFGPGTRLTVT.

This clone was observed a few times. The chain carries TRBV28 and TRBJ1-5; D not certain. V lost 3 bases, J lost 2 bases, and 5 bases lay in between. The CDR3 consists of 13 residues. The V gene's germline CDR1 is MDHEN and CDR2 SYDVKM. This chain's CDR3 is CASSLLGNQPQHF. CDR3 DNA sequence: TGTGCCAGCAGTTTGTTAGGCAATCAGCCCCAGCATTTT.

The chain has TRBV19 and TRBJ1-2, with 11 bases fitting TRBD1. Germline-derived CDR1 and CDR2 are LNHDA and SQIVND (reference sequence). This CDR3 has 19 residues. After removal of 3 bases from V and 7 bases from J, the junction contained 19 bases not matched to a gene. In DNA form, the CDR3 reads TGTGCCAGTAGTATTGTCCCCGGACAGGGGGCATTATACGTCGGTGGCTACACCTTC. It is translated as CASSIVPGQGALYVGGYTF.

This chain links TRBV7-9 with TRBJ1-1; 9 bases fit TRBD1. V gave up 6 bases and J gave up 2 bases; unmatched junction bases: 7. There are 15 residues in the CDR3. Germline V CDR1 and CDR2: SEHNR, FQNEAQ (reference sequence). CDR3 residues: CASSTQGARNTEAFF. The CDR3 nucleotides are TGTGCCAGCAGTACACAGGGGGCACGAAACACTGAAGCTTTCTTT. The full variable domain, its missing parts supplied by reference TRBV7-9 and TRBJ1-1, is DTGVSQNPRHKITKRGQNVTFRCDPISEHNRLYWYRQTLGQGPEFLTYFQNEAQLEKSRLLSDRFSAERPKGSFSTLEIQRTEQGDSAMYLCASSTQGARNTEAFFGQGTRLTVV.

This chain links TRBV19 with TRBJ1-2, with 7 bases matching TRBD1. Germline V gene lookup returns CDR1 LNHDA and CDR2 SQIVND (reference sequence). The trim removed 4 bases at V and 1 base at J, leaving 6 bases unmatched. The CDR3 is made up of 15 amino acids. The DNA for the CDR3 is TGTGCCAGTAGTACTGACAGGGTTTTTAACTATGGCTACACCTTC. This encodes CASSTDRVFNYGYTF.

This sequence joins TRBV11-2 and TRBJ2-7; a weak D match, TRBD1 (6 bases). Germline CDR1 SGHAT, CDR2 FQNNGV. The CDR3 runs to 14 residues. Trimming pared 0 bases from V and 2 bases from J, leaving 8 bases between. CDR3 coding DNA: TGTGCCAGCAGCTTAGAACAGGGCCCCTACGAGCAGTACTTC. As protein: CASSLEQGPYEQYF.

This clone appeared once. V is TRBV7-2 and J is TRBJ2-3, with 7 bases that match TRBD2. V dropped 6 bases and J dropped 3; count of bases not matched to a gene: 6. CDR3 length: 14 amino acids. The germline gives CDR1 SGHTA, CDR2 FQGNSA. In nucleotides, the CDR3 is TGTGCCAGCAGTAGGGCTAGCGGAACAGATACGCAGTATTTT. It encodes CASSRASGTDTQYF.

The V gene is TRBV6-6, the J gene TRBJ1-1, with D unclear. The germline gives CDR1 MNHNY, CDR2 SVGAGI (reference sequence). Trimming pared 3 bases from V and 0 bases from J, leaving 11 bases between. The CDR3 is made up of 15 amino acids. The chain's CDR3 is CASSYITVLNTEAFF. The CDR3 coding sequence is TGTGCCAGCAGTTATATCACGGTCCTGAACACTGAAGCTTTCTTT.

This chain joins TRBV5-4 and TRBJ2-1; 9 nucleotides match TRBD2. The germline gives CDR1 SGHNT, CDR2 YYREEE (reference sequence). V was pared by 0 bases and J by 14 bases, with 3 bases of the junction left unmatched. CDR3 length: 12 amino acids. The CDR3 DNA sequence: TGTGCCAGCAGCTTGGCCCGCGGGAGGGAGTTCTTC. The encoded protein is CASSLARGREFF.

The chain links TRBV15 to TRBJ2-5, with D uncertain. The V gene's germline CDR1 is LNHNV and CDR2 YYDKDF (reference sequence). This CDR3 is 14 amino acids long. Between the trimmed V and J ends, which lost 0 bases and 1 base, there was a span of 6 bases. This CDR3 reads CATSRETLQETQYF. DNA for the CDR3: TGTGCCACCAGCAGAGAGACACTCCAAGAGACCCAGTACTTC.

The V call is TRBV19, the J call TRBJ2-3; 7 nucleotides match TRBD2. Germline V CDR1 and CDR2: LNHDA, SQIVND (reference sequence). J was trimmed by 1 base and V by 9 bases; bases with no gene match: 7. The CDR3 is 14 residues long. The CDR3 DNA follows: TGTGCCAGCCGTAGCGGGCAACGCACAGATACGCAGTATTTT. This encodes CASRSGQRTDTQYF.

The CDR3 spells CASSFQRTGGTEAFF. For the CDR3, the DNA is TGTGCCAGCAGCTTTCAGCGTACAGGGGGAACTGAAGCTTTCTTT. The chain combines TRBV7-8 with TRBJ1-1, with 8 bases lining up with TRBD1. The junction had 8 bases not matched to a gene; V was cut back by 3 bases and J by 5 bases. The CDR3 loop spans 15 amino acids. Germline V gene data show CDR1 as SGHVS and CDR2 as FQNEAQ.

Here the CDR3 DNA reads TGTGCCAGCAGGGGGACAGGGGGTGAAAATCAGCCCCAGCATTTT. It is translated as CASRGTGGENQPQHF. The rearrangement uses TRBV2 and TRBJ1-5, with 11 bases that match TRBD1. J lost 4 bases, V lost 6 bases, and 5 bases had no gene match. CDR3 length: 15 residues. Germline assignment: CDR1 SNHLY and CDR2 FYNNEI.

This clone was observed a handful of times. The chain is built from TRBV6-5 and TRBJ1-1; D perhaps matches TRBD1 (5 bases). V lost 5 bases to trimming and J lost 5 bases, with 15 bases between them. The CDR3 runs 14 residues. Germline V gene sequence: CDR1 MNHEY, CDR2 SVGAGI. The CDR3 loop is CASSPGVRGTEAFF. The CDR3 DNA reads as TGTGCCAGCAGTCCGGGGGTTCGTGGGACTGAAGCTTTCTTT.

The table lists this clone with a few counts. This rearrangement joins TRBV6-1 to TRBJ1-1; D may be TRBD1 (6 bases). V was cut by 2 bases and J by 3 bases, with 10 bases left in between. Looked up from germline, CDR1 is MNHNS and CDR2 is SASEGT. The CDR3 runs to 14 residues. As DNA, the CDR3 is TGTGCCAGCAGTGAAACATACAGGGACACTGAAGCTTTCTTT. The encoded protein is CASSETYRDTEAFF.

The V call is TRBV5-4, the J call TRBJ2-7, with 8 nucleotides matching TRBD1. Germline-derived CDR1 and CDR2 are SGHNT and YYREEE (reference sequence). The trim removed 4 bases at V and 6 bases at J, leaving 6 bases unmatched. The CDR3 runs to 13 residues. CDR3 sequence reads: CASSPGQVSEQYF. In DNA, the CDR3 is TGTGCCAGCAGCCCGGGACAGGTGAGCGAGCAGTACTTC.

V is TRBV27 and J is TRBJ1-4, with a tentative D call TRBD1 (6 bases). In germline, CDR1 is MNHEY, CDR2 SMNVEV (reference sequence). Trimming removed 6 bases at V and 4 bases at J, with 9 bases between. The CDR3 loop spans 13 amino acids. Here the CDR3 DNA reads TGTGCCAGCAGAGGACAGAATAATGAAAAACTGTTTTTT. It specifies CASRGQNNEKLFF.

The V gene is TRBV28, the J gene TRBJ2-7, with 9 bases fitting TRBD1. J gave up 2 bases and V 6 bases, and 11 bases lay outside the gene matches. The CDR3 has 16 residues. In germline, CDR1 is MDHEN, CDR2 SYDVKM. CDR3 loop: CASREQGAKFPYEQYF. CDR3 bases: TGTGCCAGCAGGGAACAGGGGGCGAAATTCCCCTACGAGCAGTACTTC. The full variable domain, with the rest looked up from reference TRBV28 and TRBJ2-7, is DVKVTQSSRYLVKRTGEKVFLECVQDMDHENMFWYRQDPGLGLRLIYFSYDVKMKEKGDIPEGYSVSREKKERFSLILESASTNQTSMYLCASREQGAKFPYEQYFGPGTRLTVT.

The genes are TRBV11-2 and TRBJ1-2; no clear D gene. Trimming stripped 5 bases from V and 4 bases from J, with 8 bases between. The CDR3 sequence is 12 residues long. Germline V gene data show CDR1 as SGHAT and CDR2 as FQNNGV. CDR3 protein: CASSTGRYGYTF. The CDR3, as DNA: TGTGCCAGCAGCACGGGTCGCTATGGCTACACCTTC. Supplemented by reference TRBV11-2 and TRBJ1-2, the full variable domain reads EAGVAQSPRYKIIEKRQSVAFWCNPISGHATLYWYQQILGQGPKLLIQFQNNGVVDDSQLPKDRFSAERLKGVDSTLKIQPAKLEDSAVYLCASSTGRYGYTFGSGTRLTVV.

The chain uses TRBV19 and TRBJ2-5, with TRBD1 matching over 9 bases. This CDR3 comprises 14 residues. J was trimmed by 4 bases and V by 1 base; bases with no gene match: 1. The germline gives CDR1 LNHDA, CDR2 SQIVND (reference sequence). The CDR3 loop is CASSIGDRAETQYF. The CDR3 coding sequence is TGTGCCAGTAGTATAGGGGACAGGGCAGAGACCCAGTACTTC.

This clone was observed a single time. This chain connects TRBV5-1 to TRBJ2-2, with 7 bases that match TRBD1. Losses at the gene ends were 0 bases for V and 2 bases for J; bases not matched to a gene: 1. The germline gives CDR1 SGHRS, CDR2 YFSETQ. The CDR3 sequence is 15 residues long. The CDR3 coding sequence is TGCGCCAGCAGCTTGGGGACAGGAAACACCGGGGAGCTGTTTTTT. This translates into CASSLGTGNTGELFF.

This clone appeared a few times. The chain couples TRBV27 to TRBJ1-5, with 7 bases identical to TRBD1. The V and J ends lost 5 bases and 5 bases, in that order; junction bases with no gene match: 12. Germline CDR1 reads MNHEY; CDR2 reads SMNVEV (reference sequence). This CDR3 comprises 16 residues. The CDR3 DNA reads TGTGCCAGCAGTAAAAGACAGGGTGGTGACGATCAGCCCCAGCATTTT. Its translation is CASSKRQGGDDQPQHF.

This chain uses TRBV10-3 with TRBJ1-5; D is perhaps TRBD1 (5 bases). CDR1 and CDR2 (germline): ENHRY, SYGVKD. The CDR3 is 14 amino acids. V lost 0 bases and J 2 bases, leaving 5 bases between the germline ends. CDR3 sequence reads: CAISESGGNQPQHF. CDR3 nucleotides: TGTGCCATCAGTGAGTCAGGGGGCAATCAGCCCCAGCATTTT.